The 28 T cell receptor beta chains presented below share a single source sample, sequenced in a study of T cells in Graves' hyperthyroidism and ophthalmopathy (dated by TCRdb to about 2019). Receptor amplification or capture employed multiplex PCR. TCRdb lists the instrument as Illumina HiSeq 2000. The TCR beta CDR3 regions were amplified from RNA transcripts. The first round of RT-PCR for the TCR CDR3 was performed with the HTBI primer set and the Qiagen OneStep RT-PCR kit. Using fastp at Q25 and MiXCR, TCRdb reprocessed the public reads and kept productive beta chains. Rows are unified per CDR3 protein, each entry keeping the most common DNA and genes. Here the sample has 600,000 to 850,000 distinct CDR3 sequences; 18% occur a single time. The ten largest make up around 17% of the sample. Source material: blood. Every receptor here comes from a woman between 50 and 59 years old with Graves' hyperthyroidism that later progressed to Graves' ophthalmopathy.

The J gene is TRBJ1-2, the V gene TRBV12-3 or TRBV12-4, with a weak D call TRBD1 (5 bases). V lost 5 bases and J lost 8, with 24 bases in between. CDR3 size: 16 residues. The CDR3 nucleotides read TGTGCCAGCAGTAATACAGGTGACTCCCACGGTGACGGCTACACCTTC. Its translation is CASSNTGDSHGDGYTF.

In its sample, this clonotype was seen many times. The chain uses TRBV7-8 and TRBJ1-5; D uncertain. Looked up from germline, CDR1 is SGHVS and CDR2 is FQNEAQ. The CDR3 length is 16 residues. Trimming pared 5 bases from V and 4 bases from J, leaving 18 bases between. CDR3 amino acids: CASSKDSNGPNQPQHF. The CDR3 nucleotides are TGTGCCAGCAGCAAAGACTCCAACGGCCCTAATCAGCCCCAGCATTTT.

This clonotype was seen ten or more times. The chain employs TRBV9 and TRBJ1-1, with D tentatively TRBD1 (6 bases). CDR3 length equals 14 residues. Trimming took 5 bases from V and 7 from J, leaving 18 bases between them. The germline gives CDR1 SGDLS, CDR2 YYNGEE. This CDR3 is CASSPSRGGGEAFF. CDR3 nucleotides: TGTGCCAGCAGTCCCTCCAGGGGAGGAGGTGAAGCTTTCTTT.

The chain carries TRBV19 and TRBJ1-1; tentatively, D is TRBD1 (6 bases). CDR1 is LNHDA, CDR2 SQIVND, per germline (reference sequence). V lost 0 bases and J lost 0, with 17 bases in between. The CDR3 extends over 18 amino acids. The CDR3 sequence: CASSIEAGQHFMNTEAFF. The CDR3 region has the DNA TGTGCCAGTAGTATAGAGGCAGGACAGCACTTCATGAACACTGAAGCTTTCTTT. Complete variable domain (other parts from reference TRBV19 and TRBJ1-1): DGGITQSPKYLFRKEGQNVTLSCEQNLNHDAMYWYRQDPGQGLRLIYYSQIVNDFQKGDIAEGYSVSREKKESFPLTVTSAQKNPTAFYLCASSIEAGQHFMNTEAFFGQGTRLTVV.

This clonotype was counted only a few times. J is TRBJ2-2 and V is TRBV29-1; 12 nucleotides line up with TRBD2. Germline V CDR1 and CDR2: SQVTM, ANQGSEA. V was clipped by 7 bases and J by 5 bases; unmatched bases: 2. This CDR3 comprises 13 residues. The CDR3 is CSATSGGTGELFF. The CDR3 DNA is TGCAGCGCGACTAGCGGGGGAACCGGGGAGCTGTTTTTT.

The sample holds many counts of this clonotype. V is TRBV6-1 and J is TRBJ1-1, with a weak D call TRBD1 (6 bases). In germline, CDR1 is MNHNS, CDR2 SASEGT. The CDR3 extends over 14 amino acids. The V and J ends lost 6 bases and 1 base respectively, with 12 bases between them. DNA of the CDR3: TGTGCCAGCAGCAGCGACAGGCAGAACACTGAAGCTTTCTTT. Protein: CASSSDRQNTEAFF.

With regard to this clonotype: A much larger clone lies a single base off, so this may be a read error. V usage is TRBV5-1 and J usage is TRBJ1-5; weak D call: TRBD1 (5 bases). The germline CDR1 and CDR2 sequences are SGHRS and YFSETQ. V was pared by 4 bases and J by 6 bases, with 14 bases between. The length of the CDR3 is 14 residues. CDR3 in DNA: TGCGCCAGCAGCCTAGGGACGGTGAGTCAGCCCCAGCATTTT. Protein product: CASSLGTVSQPQHF. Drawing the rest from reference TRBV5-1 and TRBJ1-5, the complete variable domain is KAGVTQTPRYLIKTRGQQVTLSCSPISGHRSVSWYQQTPGQGLQFLFEYFSETQRNKGNFPGRFSGRQFSNSRSEMNVSTLELGDSALYLCASSLGTVSQPQHFGDGTRLSIL.

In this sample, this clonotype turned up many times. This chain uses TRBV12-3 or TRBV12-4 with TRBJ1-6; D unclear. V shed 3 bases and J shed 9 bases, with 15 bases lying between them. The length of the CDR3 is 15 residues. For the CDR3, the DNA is TGTGCCAGCAGTTTGGGCAGCATCGACGTTTCACCCCTCCACTTT. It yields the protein CASSLGSIDVSPLHF.

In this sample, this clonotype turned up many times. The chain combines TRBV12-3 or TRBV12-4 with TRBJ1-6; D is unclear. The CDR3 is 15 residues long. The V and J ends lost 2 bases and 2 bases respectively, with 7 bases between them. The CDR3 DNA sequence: TGTGCCAGCAGTTTACGAGGGACCTATAATTCACCCCTCCACTTT. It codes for CASSLRGTYNSPLHF.

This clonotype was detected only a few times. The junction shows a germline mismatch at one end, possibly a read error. For the CDR3, the DNA is TGTGCTAGCAGCTTAGGGCGGGGGGCCACAGATACACAGTATTTT. It encodes CASSLGRGATDTQYF. The chain carries TRBV7-7 and TRBJ2-3, with TRBD2 identical over 8 bases. The CDR3 has 15 amino acids. Germline values: CDR1 SSHAT, CDR2 FNYEAQ (reference sequence).

In DNA form, the CDR3 reads TGTGCCAGCAGCCTGGGACGGCAAAGTGAAAAACTGTTTTTT. Translating it yields CASSLGRQSEKLFF. The chain employs TRBV5-6 and TRBJ1-4, with D perhaps TRBD1 (5 bases). The CDR3 has 14 residues. V was cut by 4 bases and J by 7 bases, with 14 bases left in between. Germline V gene data show CDR1 as SGHDT and CDR2 as YYEEEE.

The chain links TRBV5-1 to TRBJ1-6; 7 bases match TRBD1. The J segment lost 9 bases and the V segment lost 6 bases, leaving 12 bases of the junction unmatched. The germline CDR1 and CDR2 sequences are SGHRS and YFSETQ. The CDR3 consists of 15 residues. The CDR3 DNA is TGCGCCAGCACCCCTACACAGGGGAGAAGTTCACCCCTCCACTTT. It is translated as CASTPTQGRSSPLHF. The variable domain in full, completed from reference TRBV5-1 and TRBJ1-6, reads KAGVTQTPRYLIKTRGQQVTLSCSPISGHRSVSWYQQTPGQGLQFLFEYFSETQRNKGNFPGRFSGRQFSNSRSEMNVSTLELGDSALYLCASTPTQGRSSPLHFGNGTRLTVT.

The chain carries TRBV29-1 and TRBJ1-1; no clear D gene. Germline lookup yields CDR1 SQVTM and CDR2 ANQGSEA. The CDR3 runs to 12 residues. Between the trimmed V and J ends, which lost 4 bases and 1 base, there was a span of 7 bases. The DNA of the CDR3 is TGCAGCGTTGTACCAGGGAACACTGAAGCTTTCTTT. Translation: CSVVPGNTEAFF.

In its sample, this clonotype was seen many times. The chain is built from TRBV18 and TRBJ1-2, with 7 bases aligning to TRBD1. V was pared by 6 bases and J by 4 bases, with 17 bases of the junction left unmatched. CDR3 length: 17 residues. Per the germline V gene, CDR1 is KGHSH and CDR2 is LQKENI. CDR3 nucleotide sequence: TGTGCCAGCTCGCCTATTTCCGGGACAGAGACATTCTATGGCTACACCTTC. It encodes CASSPISGTETFYGYTF. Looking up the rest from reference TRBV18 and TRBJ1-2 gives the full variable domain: NAGVMQNPRHLVRRRGQEARLRCSPMKGHSHVYWYRQLPEEGLKFMVYLQKENIIDESGMPKERFSAEFPKEGPSILRIQQVVRGDSAAYFCASSPISGTETFYGYTFGSGTRLTVV.

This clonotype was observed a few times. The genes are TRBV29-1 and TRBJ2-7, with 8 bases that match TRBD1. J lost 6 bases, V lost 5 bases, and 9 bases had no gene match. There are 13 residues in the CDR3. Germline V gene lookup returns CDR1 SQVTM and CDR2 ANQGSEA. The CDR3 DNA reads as TGCAGCGTTTCCCGACAGGGGCAGGGCGAGCAGTACTTC. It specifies CSVSRQGQGEQYF.

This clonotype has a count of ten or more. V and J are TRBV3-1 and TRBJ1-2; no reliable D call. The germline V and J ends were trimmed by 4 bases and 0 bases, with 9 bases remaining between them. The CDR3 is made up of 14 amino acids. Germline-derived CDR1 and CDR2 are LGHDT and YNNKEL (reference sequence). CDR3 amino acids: CASSPQQTNYGYTF. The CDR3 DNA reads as TGTGCCAGCAGCCCACAGCAGACTAACTATGGCTACACCTTC.

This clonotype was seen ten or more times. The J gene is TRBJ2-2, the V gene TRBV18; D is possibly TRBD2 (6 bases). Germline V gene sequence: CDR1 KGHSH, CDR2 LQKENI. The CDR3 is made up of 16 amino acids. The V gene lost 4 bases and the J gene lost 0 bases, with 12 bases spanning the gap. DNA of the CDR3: TGTGCCAGCTCACTGACCGGGACTCCGAACACCGGGGAGCTGTTTTTT. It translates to CASSLTGTPNTGELFF.

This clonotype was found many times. The CDR3 nucleotides are TGTGCCAGCACCCACGGACAATTAAACACCGGGGAGCTGTTTTTT. This encodes CASTHGQLNTGELFF. The V call is TRBV11-1, the J call TRBJ2-2, with a tentative D call TRBD1 (5 bases). Trimming removed 7 bases at V and 2 bases at J, with 14 bases between. Germline V gives CDR1 SGHAT, CDR2 FQDESV (reference sequence). The CDR3 extends over 15 amino acids.

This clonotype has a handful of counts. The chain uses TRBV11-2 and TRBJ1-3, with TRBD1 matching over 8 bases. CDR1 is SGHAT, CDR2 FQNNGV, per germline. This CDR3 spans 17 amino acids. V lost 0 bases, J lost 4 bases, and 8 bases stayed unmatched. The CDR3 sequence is CASSLDPPGGFGNTIYF. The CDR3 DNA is TGTGCCAGCAGCTTAGATCCGCCAGGGGGCTTCGGAAACACCATATATTTT.

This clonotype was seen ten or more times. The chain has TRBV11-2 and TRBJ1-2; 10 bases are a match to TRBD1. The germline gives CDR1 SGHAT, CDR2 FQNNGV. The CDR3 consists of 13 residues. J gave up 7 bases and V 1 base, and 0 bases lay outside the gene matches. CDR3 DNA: TGTGCCAGCAGCTTAGGGGACAGGGGTGGCTACACCTTC. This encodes CASSLGDRGGYTF.

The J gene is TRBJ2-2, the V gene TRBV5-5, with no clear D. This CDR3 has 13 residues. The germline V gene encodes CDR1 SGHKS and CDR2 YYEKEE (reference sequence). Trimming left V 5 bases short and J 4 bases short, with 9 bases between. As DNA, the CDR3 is TGTGCCAGCAGACGTGGATCCACCGGGGAGCTGTTTTTT. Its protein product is CASRRGSTGELFF.

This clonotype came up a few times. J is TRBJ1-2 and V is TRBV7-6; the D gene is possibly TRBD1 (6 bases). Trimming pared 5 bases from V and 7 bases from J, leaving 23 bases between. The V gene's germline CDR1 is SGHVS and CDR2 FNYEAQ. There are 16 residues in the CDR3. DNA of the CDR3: TGTGCCAGCAGCCCCGCTTTTCCAGGGGCCCCCGCTGGCTACACCTTC. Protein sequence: CASSPAFPGAPAGYTF.

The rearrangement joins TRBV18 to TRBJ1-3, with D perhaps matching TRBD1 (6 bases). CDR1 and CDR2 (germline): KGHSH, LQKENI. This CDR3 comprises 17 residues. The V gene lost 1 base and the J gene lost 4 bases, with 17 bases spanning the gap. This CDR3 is CASSPRGPQTEGNTIYF. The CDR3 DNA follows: TGTGCCAGCTCACCACGGGGGCCACAGACAGAGGGAAACACCATATATTTT.

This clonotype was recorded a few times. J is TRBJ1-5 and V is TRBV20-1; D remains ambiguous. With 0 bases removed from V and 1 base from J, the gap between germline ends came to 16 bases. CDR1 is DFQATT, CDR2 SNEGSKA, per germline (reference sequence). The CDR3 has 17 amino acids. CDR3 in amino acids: CSARDYGDPVSNQPQHF. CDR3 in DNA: TGCAGTGCTAGAGATTATGGGGATCCCGTAAGCAATCAGCCCCAGCATTTT.

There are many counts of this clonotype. The CDR3 region is CASSSRDRGFYGYTF. The CDR3 DNA sequence: TGTGCCAGCAGTTCCCGGGACAGGGGATTCTATGGCTACACCTTC. The J gene is TRBJ1-2, the V gene TRBV6-1, with 10 bases that match TRBD1. CDR3 length: 15 residues. Trimming at V came to 5 bases and at J to 4 bases, leaving 7 bases not matched to a gene. In germline, CDR1 is MNHNS, CDR2 SASEGT.

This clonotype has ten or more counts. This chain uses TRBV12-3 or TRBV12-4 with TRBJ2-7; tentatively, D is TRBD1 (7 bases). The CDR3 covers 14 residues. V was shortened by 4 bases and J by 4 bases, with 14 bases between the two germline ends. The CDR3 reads CASSSARGVYEQYF. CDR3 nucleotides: TGTGCCAGCAGTTCCGCCAGGGGGGTATACGAGCAGTACTTC.

Written as DNA, the CDR3 is TGTGCCAGTAGTACCGTCAGAGTGGGAAAACTGTTTTTT. Translation gives CASSTVRVGKLFF. The genes are TRBV19 and TRBJ1-4; unclear D gene. V gave up 4 bases and J gave up 10 bases, with 13 bases separating them. There are 13 residues in the CDR3. CDR1 and CDR2 (germline): LNHDA, SQIVND (reference sequence).

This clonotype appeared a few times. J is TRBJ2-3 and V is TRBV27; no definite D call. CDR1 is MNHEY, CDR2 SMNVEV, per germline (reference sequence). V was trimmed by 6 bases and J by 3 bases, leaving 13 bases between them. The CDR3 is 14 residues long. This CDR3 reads CASRPMTSTDTQYF. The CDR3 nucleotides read TGTGCCAGCAGGCCAATGACTTCAACAGATACGCAGTATTTT.